The TCR beta chain under discussion was sequenced for a study of metastatic and nonmetastatic thyroid tumors. Overall study results and limits: According to reports, the diversity of TCR beta was significantly higher in malignant thyroid tumors than in benign nodules, and this held in both blood and tumor samples.

In regard to this clone: The target antigen is unknown.

Among the patients, none had received any treatment before thyroid surgery. In the original processing: A classifier for distant metastasis in papillary thyroid cancer was constructed using CDR3 differences observed across clinicopathological groups. With MiXCR, TCRdb reprocessed the PCR reads. For this entry, the V and J calls and clone size follow TCRdb and not the study's own pipeline. The data contain fewer than 20,000 clones, about 19% of them seen just once; the ten biggest clones take up about a sixth. CDR3 length: 13 residues. Germline CDR1 is KGHDR and CDR2 is SFDVKD. The V end was cut by 3 bases, the J end by 3 bases, with 8 bases between.

Sequenced sample: tumor tissue. This TCR was sampled from a female donor with papillary thyroid cancer or a benign thyroid nodule (not recorded which). Some clones in this sample may be carry-over from other donors' samples. The chain employs TRBV24-1 and TRBJ2-7, with a tentative D call TRBD1 (6 bases). CDR3 sequence reads: CATSDHRDYEQYF. The CDR3 DNA is TGTGCCACCAGTGATCACAGGGACTACGAGCAGTACTTC.